What follows are 27 T cell receptor beta chains derived from one specimen sequenced in a study of cytomegalovirus exposure and HLA in healthy donors. Primers for the PCR totalled 60 Vbeta and 13 Jbeta. The assay was immunoSEQ multiplex PCR, and TCRdb's table has in-frame clones only and misses some. Its listing shows under 90,000 clones. Material for sequencing was PBMCs. These receptors all come from a female donor in good health and CMV-seropositive.

The gene calls are TRBV6-6 and TRBJ1-4; perhaps TRBD1 as D (5 bases). Trimming took 5 bases from V and 4 from J, leaving 11 bases between them. Germline V gene lookup returns CDR1 MNHNY and CDR2 SVGAGI (reference sequence). The CDR3 extends over 14 amino acids. This CDR3 reads CASSPAGVNEKLFF. The CDR3 nucleotides read TGTGCCAGCAGTCCTGCGGGGGTTAATGAAAAACTGTTTTTT.

The chain's CDR3 is CASRRTVVINPYEQYF. The CDR3 DNA follows: TGTGCCAGCAGACGGACAGTCGTAATTAATCCCTACGAGCAGTACTTC. This sequence joins TRBV21-1 and TRBJ2-7; the table assigns TRBD1, which was not confirmed against the DNA. TRBV21-1 is described as a pseudogene. This CDR3 region has 16 residues.

The chain carries TRBV19 and TRBJ2-7; tentatively, D is TRBD1 (6 bases). The CDR3 length is 14 residues. Germline V gene data show CDR1 as LNHDA and CDR2 as SQIVND (reference sequence). The germline V and J ends were trimmed by 5 bases and 6 bases, with 17 bases remaining between them. The CDR3: CASSSYSRGSEQYF. CDR3 nucleotide sequence: TGTGCCAGTAGTTCCTACTCCAGGGGTTCCGAGCAGTACTTC.

V and J are TRBV7-6 and TRBJ2-5; maybe TRBD2 (6 bases). CDR1 SGHVS and CDR2 FNYEAQ come from the germline V gene. The CDR3 extends over 15 amino acids. V was trimmed by 1 base and J by 7 bases, leaving 16 bases between them. The CDR3 nucleotides read TGTGCCAGCAGCTTAGATAAGGGACTGGCGGGGACCCAGTACTTC. It codes for CASSLDKGLAGTQYF.

V gene TRBV10-2 combines with J gene TRBJ1-2; D is ambiguous. Germline CDR1 reads WSHSY; CDR2 reads SAAADI. V was pared by 3 bases and J by 5 bases, with 10 bases between. This CDR3 spans 13 amino acids. Here the CDR3 reads CASSELRSYGYTF. CDR3 DNA sequence: TGCGCCAGCAGTGAATTGAGGAGTTATGGCTACACCTTC.

V usage is TRBV27 and J usage is TRBJ1-1; D not certain. The CDR3 is 15 residues long. Per germline, CDR1 MNHEY and CDR2 SMNVEV (reference sequence). Trimming stripped 6 bases from V and 0 bases from J, with 14 bases between. CDR3 in amino acids: CASSLSSPMNTEAFF. Written as DNA, the CDR3 is TGTGCCAGCAGCCTCTCGAGCCCTATGAACACTGAAGCTTTCTTT.

The chain combines TRBV11-2 with TRBJ1-6; 9 bases line up with TRBD1. With V trimmed by 5 bases and J by 3 bases, 8 bases remained unmatched. Germline lookup yields CDR1 SGHAT and CDR2 FQNNGV. CDR3 length: 17 amino acids. CDR3 sequence (DNA): TGTGCCAGCAGCCTCGGACAGGGGAATATCTATAATTCACCCCTCCACTTT. This codes for CASSLGQGNIYNSPLHF.

V gene TRBV6-5 combines with J gene TRBJ1-4; possibly TRBD1 for D (5 bases). The CDR3 consists of 14 residues. Trimming shortened V by 6 bases and J by 5 bases, and 13 bases separated the two germline ends. Looked up from germline, CDR1 is MNHEY and CDR2 is SVGAGI. CDR3: CASSLTAPNEKLFF. CDR3 nucleotides: TGTGCCAGCAGCTTGACAGCACCAAATGAAAAACTGTTTTTT.

CDR3 protein: CASSLVEATYEQYF. DNA for the CDR3: TGCGCCAGCAGCTTAGTCGAAGCGACCTACGAGCAGTACTTC. The gene calls are TRBV5-1 and TRBJ2-7; D not resolved. CDR3 length equals 14 residues. The V and J ends lost 2 bases and 2 bases respectively, with 11 bases between them. Germline CDR1 and CDR2: SGHRS and YFSETQ.

CDR3 in amino acids: CASSVTSGGYNEQFF. DNA of the CDR3: TGTGCCAGCAGCGTAACTAGCGGGGGGTACAATGAGCAGTTCTTC. The chain recombines TRBV6-1 with TRBJ2-1, with 12 bases aligning to TRBD2. The germline V gene encodes CDR1 MNHNS and CDR2 SASEGT. The CDR3 sequence is 15 residues long. V lost 6 bases to trimming and J lost 4 bases; unmatched junction nucleotides: 4.

The chain has TRBV30 and TRBJ1-2, with a weak D call TRBD1 (5 bases). This CDR3 comprises 13 residues. Germline V gene sequence: CDR1 GTSNPN, CDR2 SVGIG (reference sequence). Trimming took off 3 bases at V and 4 bases at J, with 12 bases between the two ends. In nucleotides, the CDR3 is TGTGCCTGGAGCCGGGGGGGGAGCTATGGCTACACCTTC. Translation gives CAWSRGGSYGYTF.

The chain has TRBV9 and TRBJ2-1; D not resolved. Trimming took off 0 bases at V and 7 bases at J, with 11 bases between the two ends. CDR3 length: 14 amino acids. Germline values: CDR1 SGDLS, CDR2 YYNGEE. CDR3 loop: CASSVAAVGNEQFF. In DNA, the CDR3 is TGTGCCAGCAGCGTAGCGGCGGTTGGGAATGAGCAGTTCTTC.

The chain links TRBV5-1 to TRBJ2-5; TRBD2 agrees at 10 bases. V lost 5 bases, J lost 2 bases, and 3 bases stayed unmatched. Germline loops: CDR1 SGHRS, CDR2 YFSETQ. There are 14 residues in the CDR3. The CDR3 nucleotides read TGCGCCAGCAGAATTAGCGGGAGGCAAGAGACCCAGTACTTC. Amino acid sequence: CASRISGRQETQYF.

The chain has TRBV30 and TRBJ1-2, with unresolved D. The CDR3 is made up of 14 amino acids. Germline V CDR1 and CDR2: GTSNPN, SVGIG (reference sequence). The V end lost 5 bases, the J end lost 5 bases, and 18 bases lay between the germline ends. The CDR3 reads CAWGLEVVLYGYTF. The DNA for the CDR3 is TGTGCCTGGGGTCTGGAGGTCGTCCTTTATGGCTACACCTTC.

V and J are TRBV28 and TRBJ2-7; D is undetermined. V shed 4 bases and J shed 1 base, with 14 bases lying between them. The CDR3 is made up of 15 amino acids. Germline V gives CDR1 MDHEN, CDR2 SYDVKM. The CDR3 region has the DNA TGTGCCAGCAGTTCCGCAGGCGCCCGATCCTACGAGCAGTACTTC. Translation gives CASSSAGARSYEQYF.

The chain has TRBV11-2 and TRBJ1-2, with D possibly matching TRBD1 (6 bases). V was cut by 4 bases and J by 3 bases, with 12 bases left in between. There are 14 residues in the CDR3. CDR1 is SGHAT, CDR2 FQNNGV, per germline. The CDR3 reads CASSSLGTYYGYTF. The CDR3 bases are TGTGCCAGCAGCTCCCTAGGGACATACTATGGCTACACCTTC.

V gene TRBV7-9 combines with J gene TRBJ2-2, with D tentatively TRBD2 (5 bases). The CDR3 covers 12 residues. CDR1 and CDR2 from the germline V gene are SEHNR and FQNEAQ (reference sequence). The ends were cut back, 8 bases at V and 8 bases at J, with 12 bases in the middle. This CDR3 is CASYAGRGELFF. For the CDR3, the DNA is TGTGCCAGCTATGCGGGCCGAGGGGAGCTGTTTTTT.

The CDR3 DNA reads as TGTGCCAGCAGCCCCGGGGGTAGCGGGCGAGATGAGCAGTTCTTC. Its translation: CASSPGGSGRDEQFF. This chain connects TRBV5-4 to TRBJ2-1; 7 bases agree with TRBD2. The CDR3 sequence is 15 residues long. Looked up from germline, CDR1 is SGHNT and CDR2 is YYREEE (reference sequence). The trim removed 4 bases at V and 8 bases at J, leaving 12 bases unmatched.

Regarding this clone: Other DNA sequences in this specimen translate into the identical CDR3. The V and J genes are TRBV14 and TRBJ1-1; D not resolved. Trimming cost V 4 bases and J 0 bases, with 9 bases left between them. This CDR3 has 14 residues. The V gene's germline CDR1 is SGHDN and CDR2 FVKESK. The CDR3 coding sequence is TGTGCCAGCAGCCCGCCGGGGATGAACACTGAAGCTTTCTTT. It translates to CASSPPGMNTEAFF.

The gene calls are TRBV27 and TRBJ2-3; TRBD2 is a possible D gene (6 bases). The CDR3 has 15 residues. Trimming shortened V by 6 bases and J by 6 bases, and 19 bases separated the two germline ends. Germline CDR1 reads MNHEY; CDR2 reads SMNVEV (reference sequence). CDR3 in amino acids: CASSTTILAMDTQYF. The CDR3 bases are TGTGCCAGCAGCACTACTATTCTAGCGATGGATACGCAGTATTTT.

The chain carries TRBV5-8 and TRBJ2-2; TRBD2 matches 13 bases. Germline values: CDR1 SGHTS, CDR2 YDEGEE. The CDR3 covers 17 residues. The V segment lost 7 bases and the J segment 4 bases; nucleotides outside the gene matches: 10. The CDR3 DNA reads as TGTGCCAGCCCGACCAAGACTAGCGGGAGGCGCACCGGGGAGCTGTTTTTT. Its protein is CASPTKTSGRRTGELFF.

The chain uses TRBV27 and TRBJ1-1, with 7 bases identical to TRBD1. Germline V gives CDR1 MNHEY, CDR2 SMNVEV (reference sequence). V trimming: 2 bases; J trimming: 11 bases; junction bases outside the gene matches: 14. This CDR3 region has 15 residues. CDR3 nucleotides: TGTGCCAGCAGTTTAGCATCTTCCTTCCAGGGGGAGGCTTTCTTT. Encoded protein: CASSLASSFQGEAFF.

This chain uses TRBV7-6 with TRBJ2-3; D is possibly TRBD2 (5 bases). The CDR3 has 13 amino acids. V was cut by 6 bases and J by 3 bases, with 10 bases left in between. CDR1 is SGHVS and CDR2 is FNYEAQ in the germline V gene. The CDR3 coding sequence is TGTGCCAGCAGTTACGGCGGGACAGATACGCAGTATTTT. This codes for CASSYGGTDTQYF.

This chain connects TRBV29-1 to TRBJ2-2; 8 nucleotides agree with TRBD2. J lost 8 bases, V lost 5 bases, and 16 bases had no gene match. The CDR3 has 16 amino acids. Germline lookup yields CDR1 SQVTM and CDR2 ANQGSEA. In nucleotides, the CDR3 is TGCAGCGTTTCTCCGACGCGCAGCGGGAGAATGGGGGAGCTGTTTTTT. Its protein product is CSVSPTRSGRMGELFF.

The genes are TRBV9 and TRBJ2-3, with a weak D call TRBD2 (6 bases). Germline-derived CDR1 and CDR2 are SGDLS and YYNGEE. V lost 0 bases to trimming and J lost 1 base, with 12 bases between them. The CDR3 consists of 16 residues. The CDR3 loop reads CASSVDGGFGTDTQYF. CDR3 bases: TGTGCCAGCAGCGTAGACGGGGGTTTCGGCACAGATACGCAGTATTTT.

CDR3 loop: CASSQRTGLGGELFF. The CDR3 DNA sequence: TGTGCCAGCAGCCAACGGACAGGGCTCGGCGGGGAGCTGTTTTTT. This rearrangement joins TRBV11-2 to TRBJ2-2, with TRBD1 identical over 8 bases. CDR1 and CDR2 (germline): SGHAT, FQNNGV. The CDR3 is 15 residues long. J was trimmed by 7 bases and V by 5 bases; bases with no gene match: 9.

The gene calls are TRBV6-5 and TRBJ2-7; D not certain. Trimming took 7 bases from V and 3 from J, leaving 10 bases between them. CDR1 MNHEY and CDR2 SVGAGI come from the germline V gene. CDR3 length: 12 residues. CDR3 loop: CASIGLNYEQYF. The CDR3, as DNA: TGTGCCAGCATTGGCCTTAACTACGAGCAGTACTTC.